One and the same sample provided the 18 T cell receptor beta chains below, sequenced in a study of cytomegalovirus exposure and HLA in healthy donors. In the PCR, 60 Vbeta and 13 Jbeta primers were used. TCRdb's table, derived via immunoSEQ multiplex PCR, lists solely in-frame clones and lacks some. Among about 200,000 clones listed, around 83% were seen once. Source material: PBMCs. Receptors originate from a girl aged 5-17 years in good health and CMV-seronegative.

This clone occurred a few times. The V gene is TRBV6-1, the J gene TRBJ2-7, with D perhaps TRBD1 (6 bases). Germline values: CDR1 MNHNS, CDR2 SASEGT. The CDR3 contains 14 residues. V lost 7 bases and J lost 2, with 15 bases in between. CDR3 nucleotides: TGTGCCAGCACCATAAAGGACAGAACCTACGAGCAGTACTTC. Translated, it gives CASTIKDRTYEQYF.

Only a few counts were recorded for this clone. The genes are TRBV5-1 and TRBJ2-5; D is possibly TRBD2 (7 bases). This CDR3 has 15 residues. Germline V gene lookup returns CDR1 SGHRS and CDR2 YFSETQ. The V gene lost 0 bases and the J gene lost 8 bases, with 17 bases spanning the gap. The CDR3 sequence is CASSLAATGRETQYF. The CDR3, as DNA: TGCGCCAGCAGCTTGGCAGCCACAGGGAGGGAAACCCAGTACTTC.

The chain carries TRBV5-6 and TRBJ2-6, with unresolved D. This CDR3 region has 13 residues. Germline CDR1 and CDR2: SGHDT and YYEEEE. V shed 3 bases and J shed 4 bases, with 5 bases lying between them. CDR3: CASSSGGANVLTF. The CDR3 region has the DNA TGTGCCAGCAGCTCCGGGGGGGCCAACGTCCTGACTTTC. The full variable domain, its missing parts supplied by reference TRBV5-6 and TRBJ2-6, is DAGVTQSPTHLIKTRGQQVTLRCSPKSGHDTVSWYQQALGQGPQFIFQYYEEEERQRGNFPDRFSGHQFPNYSSELNVNALLLGDSALYLCASSSGGANVLTFGAGSRLTVL.

This chain joins TRBV18 and TRBJ2-7, with TRBD1 matching over 10 bases. Germline V gives CDR1 KGHSH, CDR2 LQKENI. The CDR3 covers 15 residues. V lost 3 bases, J lost 3 bases, and 5 bases stayed unmatched. CDR3 nucleotide sequence: TGTGCCAGCTCACCCCGGGACAGGGGACACTACGAGCAGTACTTC. Encoded protein: CASSPRDRGHYEQYF.

The chain carries TRBV28 and TRBJ1-1, with D tentatively TRBD1 (5 bases). Looked up from germline, CDR1 is MDHEN and CDR2 is SYDVKM. The CDR3 contains 13 residues. V shed 6 bases and J shed 5 bases, with 13 bases lying between them. The CDR3 sequence is CASRPGGYTEAFF. The CDR3 DNA reads as TGTGCCAGCAGACCCGGGGGGTATACTGAAGCTTTCTTT.

The chain carries TRBV28 and TRBJ1-1, with D tentatively TRBD1 (5 bases). CDR3 length: 13 amino acids. Trimming stripped 6 bases from V and 1 base from J, with 9 bases between. Germline CDR1 is MDHEN and CDR2 is SYDVKM. The CDR3 sequence: CASSSGGNTEAFF. CDR3 sequence (DNA): TGTGCCAGCAGCTCGGGGGGGAACACTGAAGCTTTCTTT.

J is TRBJ2-1 and V is TRBV28, with TRBD2 matching 8 bases. Losses at the gene ends were 2 bases for V and 4 bases for J; bases not matched to a gene: 19. Germline V CDR1 and CDR2: MDHEN, SYDVKM. This CDR3 comprises 20 residues. This chain's CDR3 is CASSLGSGTREPPSYNEQFF. The CDR3 nucleotides read TGTGCCAGCAGTTTAGGCAGCGGGACTAGGGAACCTCCATCGTACAATGAGCAGTTCTTC.

This clone was observed a handful of times. The rearrangement links TRBV5-1 to TRBJ1-1; TRBD1 is a possible D gene (5 bases). The V gene lost 6 bases and the J gene lost 4 bases, with 19 bases spanning the gap. The CDR3 extends over 15 amino acids. Germline CDR1 and CDR2: SGHRS and YFSETQ. DNA of the CDR3: TGCGCCAGCACACCATCTGCGGGGGGGTTCACTGAAGCTTTCTTT. Its translation: CASTPSAGGFTEAFF.

In nucleotides, the CDR3 is TGTGCCAGCTCACCCGCGGGACTAGCGGGGAAAGATACGCAGTATTTT. Its protein is CASSPAGLAGKDTQYF. V and J are TRBV18 and TRBJ2-3, with TRBD2 matching 13 bases. Germline CDR1 reads KGHSH; CDR2 reads LQKENI. The CDR3 is 16 amino acids. The J segment lost 5 bases and the V segment lost 3 bases, leaving 5 bases of the junction unmatched.

V usage is TRBV5-1 and J usage is TRBJ1-2; D might be TRBD1 (5 bases). The V end lost 0 bases, the J end lost 3 bases, and 9 bases lay between the germline ends. This CDR3 region has 14 residues. The germline CDR1 and CDR2 sequences are SGHRS and YFSETQ. CDR3 DNA sequence: TGCGCCAGCAGCTTGGCTGCAGGGCACTATGGCTACACCTTC. It codes for CASSLAAGHYGYTF.

The genes are TRBV6-1 and TRBJ2-1; maybe TRBD2 (5 bases). The germline CDR1 and CDR2 sequences are MNHNS and SASEGT. Trimming left V 5 bases short and J 5 bases short, with 13 bases between. The CDR3 loop spans 14 amino acids. The CDR3 region is CASSLAEENNEQFF. In nucleotides, the CDR3 is TGTGCCAGCAGTCTAGCCGAGGAGAACAATGAGCAGTTCTTC.

The chain has TRBV5-6 and TRBJ2-7; no clear D gene. This CDR3 has 12 residues. CDR1 and CDR2 from the germline V gene are SGHDT and YYEEEE. V was trimmed by 4 bases and J by 0 bases, leaving 5 bases between them. CDR3 residues: CASSPNSYEQYF. In DNA form, the CDR3 reads TGTGCCAGCAGCCCAAACTCCTACGAGCAGTACTTC.

The chain employs TRBV28 and TRBJ2-3; TRBD2 might be the D (6 bases). The germline V gene encodes CDR1 MDHEN and CDR2 SYDVKM. The V and J ends lost 4 bases and 5 bases respectively, with 28 bases between them. The CDR3 consists of 19 residues. CDR3: CASSSLRTFAGLGEDTQYF. The CDR3 DNA follows: TGTGCCAGCAGTTCGTTACGTACATTTGCGGGACTCGGGGAAGATACGCAGTATTTT.

The chain combines TRBV28 with TRBJ1-4; possibly TRBD1 for D (6 bases). Germline CDR1 reads MDHEN; CDR2 reads SYDVKM. CDR3 size: 16 residues. The ends were cut back, 5 bases at V and 3 bases at J, with 16 bases in the middle. CDR3 coding DNA: TGTGCCAGCAGTCTTGGGGGCAACGGAGCTAATGAAAAACTGTTTTTT. Amino acids: CASSLGGNGANEKLFF.

The V gene is TRBV29-1, the J gene TRBJ2-3; tentative D call: TRBD2 (7 bases). The V and J ends lost 4 bases and 1 base respectively, with 18 bases between them. Germline assignment: CDR1 SQVTM and CDR2 ANQGSEA. This CDR3 contains 16 residues. The CDR3 sequence is CSVGRLGEGGTDTQYF. In DNA, the CDR3 is TGCAGCGTTGGTCGGCTAGGGGAGGGGGGCACAGATACGCAGTATTTT.

This chain joins TRBV27 and TRBJ1-2; 7 nucleotides align to TRBD1. This CDR3 has 15 residues. The J segment lost 8 bases and the V segment lost 0 bases, leaving 9 bases of the junction unmatched. Germline lookup yields CDR1 MNHEY and CDR2 SMNVEV (reference sequence). In nucleotides, the CDR3 is TGTGCCAGCAGTTTATCGACAGGGTGGGCTCGGGGCTACACCTTC. Its translation: CASSLSTGWARGYTF.

This clone has a handful of counts. J is TRBJ1-1 and V is TRBV28; D gene ambiguous. Germline-derived CDR1 and CDR2 are MDHEN and SYDVKM. The CDR3 has 11 residues. V lost 7 bases to trimming and J lost 5 bases, with 8 bases between them. CDR3 sequence (DNA): TGTGCCAGCACCCCGGGGACTGAAGCTTTCTTT. Its protein is CASTPGTEAFF. Full variable domain (rest looked up from reference TRBV28 and TRBJ1-1): DVKVTQSSRYLVKRTGEKVFLECVQDMDHENMFWYRQDPGLGLRLIYFSYDVKMKEKGDIPEGYSVSREKKERFSLILESASTNQTSMYLCASTPGTEAFFGQGTRLTVV.

The V gene is TRBV5-1, the J gene TRBJ1-1; 7 positions match TRBD1. This CDR3 has 15 residues. Looked up from germline, CDR1 is SGHRS and CDR2 is YFSETQ. V trimming: 0 bases; J trimming: 1 base; junction bases outside the gene matches: 3. In nucleotides, the CDR3 is TGCGCCAGCAGCTTGGGGGACAGACCGAACACTGAAGCTTTCTTT. Its protein product is CASSLGDRPNTEAFF.